The 20 T cell receptor beta chains below all came from one sample that was sequenced in a study of siplizumab effects on memory and regulatory T cells. Profiled with immunoSEQ multiplex PCR; TCRdb holds only in-frame clones, not every one. Of some 96,000 clones in the sample, 75% to 95% were seen once. The sample consisted of CD4+ T cells sorted from blood. The source of these receptors is a human donor in good health.

The genes are TRBV28 and TRBJ2-7, with 7 bases lining up with TRBD2. This CDR3 has 15 residues. V dropped 4 bases and J dropped 6; count of bases not matched to a gene: 12. The germline CDR1 and CDR2 sequences are MDHEN and SYDVKM. The CDR3 protein is CASSSRSGPAGEQYF. The CDR3 DNA reads as TGTGCCAGCAGTTCCCGTAGCGGGCCGGCGGGCGAGCAGTACTTC.

The chain uses TRBV6-5 and TRBJ1-4; D remains unclear. The CDR3 loop spans 15 amino acids. Germline lookup yields CDR1 MNHEY and CDR2 SVGAGI. Trimming cost V 2 bases and J 4 bases, with 11 bases left between them. In DNA form, the CDR3 reads TGTGCCAGCAGTTACGTCTGGAAGGGTAATGAAAAACTGTTTTTT. Translated, it gives CASSYVWKGNEKLFF.

The chain recombines TRBV20-1 with TRBJ2-7, with D possibly matching TRBD2 (5 bases). There are 11 residues in the CDR3. Trimming pared 6 bases from V and 4 bases from J, leaving 10 bases between. CDR1 is DFQATT and CDR2 is SNEGSKA in the germline V gene (reference sequence). The DNA of the CDR3 is TGCAGTGCCGGACGGGGTTACGAGCAGTACTTC. Protein product: CSAGRGYEQYF.

This chain joins TRBV4-1 and TRBJ2-7, with 9 bases aligning to TRBD2. The trim removed 4 bases at V and 2 bases at J, leaving 12 bases unmatched. Germline V gene sequence: CDR1 MGHRA, CDR2 YSYEKL. The CDR3 is 17 amino acids. CDR3 in amino acids: CASSPFQASGVTYEQYF. The CDR3 DNA sequence: TGCGCCAGCAGCCCCTTTCAGGCTAGCGGGGTTACCTACGAGCAGTACTTC.

The chain combines TRBV20-1 with TRBJ2-2; D unresolved. The ends were cut back, 3 bases at V and 7 bases at J, with 6 bases in the middle. Per germline, CDR1 DFQATT and CDR2 SNEGSKA (reference sequence). This CDR3 is 11 amino acids long. The CDR3 DNA reads TGCAGTGCTAGTCGGTTCGGGGAGCTGTTTTTT. Translation gives CSASRFGELFF.

This clone has only one observation. The genes are TRBV5-1 and TRBJ1-3; no definite D call. This CDR3 comprises 14 residues. Trimming shortened V by 1 base and J by 2 bases, and 7 bases separated the two germline ends. CDR1 is SGHRS, CDR2 YFSETQ, per germline. The CDR3 region has the DNA TGCGCCAGCAGCTTGTCCCAAACTGGAAACACCATATATTTT. Its protein product is CASSLSQTGNTIYF.

The genes are TRBV5-5 and TRBJ1-2; the match to TRBD1 covers 9 bases. The junction had 6 bases not matched to a gene; V was cut back by 0 bases and J by 6 bases. This CDR3 spans 15 amino acids. From germline, CDR1 is SGHKS and CDR2 YYEKEE (reference sequence). CDR3 nucleotide sequence: TGTGCCAGCAGCTTGGCGGAGGGACAGGGAAATGGCTACACCTTC. Residues: CASSLAEGQGNGYTF.

The chain couples TRBV27 to TRBJ2-5; possibly TRBD2 for D (5 bases). CDR3 size: 14 residues. CDR1 MNHEY and CDR2 SMNVEV come from the germline V gene (reference sequence). Trimming cost V 6 bases and J 2 bases, with 13 bases left between them. CDR3 protein: CASSHGRDQETQYF. In nucleotides, the CDR3 is TGTGCCAGCAGCCACGGACGGGATCAAGAGACCCAGTACTTC.

The chain is built from TRBV2 and TRBJ1-1; D unresolved. V lost 7 bases to trimming and J lost 1 base, with 10 bases between them. Germline CDR1 is SNHLY and CDR2 is FYNNEI. This CDR3 spans 13 amino acids. The CDR3 is CASKREENTEAFF. In DNA, the CDR3 is TGTGCCAGCAAAAGGGAGGAGAACACTGAAGCTTTCTTT.

The V call is TRBV2, the J call TRBJ1-2; 7 nucleotides match TRBD1. The CDR3 totals 16 residues. Germline lookup yields CDR1 SNHLY and CDR2 FYNNEI. V lost 5 bases, J lost 2 bases, and 11 bases stayed unmatched. The CDR3 DNA reads TGTGCCAGCAGTACTTCCCCTACAGGGGCGAACTATGGCTACACCTTC. Translated: CASSTSPTGANYGYTF.

The V call is TRBV18, the J call TRBJ2-2; no definite D call. This CDR3 has 12 residues. V was pared by 1 base and J by 7 bases, with 4 bases between. CDR1 and CDR2 (germline): KGHSH, LQKENI. The CDR3 DNA reads as TGTGCCAGCTCACCACAGAACGGGGAGCTGTTTTTT. It is translated as CASSPQNGELFF.

The V gene is TRBV30, the J gene TRBJ2-7; D is unclear. Germline values: CDR1 GTSNPN, CDR2 SVGIG (reference sequence). With 0 bases removed from V and 3 bases from J, the gap between germline ends came to 9 bases. The CDR3 has 13 residues. As DNA, the CDR3 is TGTGCCTGGAGTGTACACATTATCTACGAGCAGTACTTC. Translating it yields CAWSVHIIYEQYF. The entire variable domain, with the rest obtained from reference TRBV30 and TRBJ2-7, is as follows: SQTIHQWPATLVQPVGSPLSLECTVEGTSNPNLYWYRQAAGRGLQLLFYSVGIGQISSEVPQNLSASRPQDRQFILSSKKLLLSDSGFYLCAWSVHIIYEQYFGPGTRLTVT.

The chain uses TRBV4-1 and TRBJ2-5, with D hard to call. Germline CDR1 MGHRA, CDR2 YSYEKL. The CDR3 length is 17 residues. Trimming took 0 bases from V and 5 from J, leaving 19 bases between them. Here the CDR3 DNA reads TGCGCCAGCAGCCAAGATTTAAGACAAAAAGGTGGGGAGACCCAGTACTTC. Residues: CASSQDLRQKGGETQYF.

The genes are TRBV6-5 and TRBJ2-1, with 13 bases lining up with TRBD2. The CDR3 runs to 16 residues. Germline V gene sequence: CDR1 MNHEY, CDR2 SVGAGI. V shed 4 bases and J 7 bases; nucleotides not matched to a gene: 7. The CDR3: CASSFALAGGLNEQFF. Here the CDR3 DNA reads TGTGCCAGCAGTTTCGCACTAGCGGGGGGGCTTAATGAGCAGTTCTTC.

This clone has only one observation. The CDR3 DNA sequence: TGTGCCATCATGAGGGGTGGAACCTACGAGCAGTACTTC. This codes for CAIMRGGTYEQYF. The chain couples TRBV10-3 to TRBJ2-7; D may be TRBD1 or TRBD2 (5 bases each). The CDR3 spans 13 residues. V was trimmed by 7 bases and J by 2 bases, leaving 12 bases between them. From germline, CDR1 is ENHRY and CDR2 SYGVKD.

This chain links TRBV7-9 with TRBJ2-7; TRBD1 aligns across 8 bases. CDR1 and CDR2 (germline): SEHNR, FQNEAQ (reference sequence). The length of the CDR3 is 14 residues. Losses at the gene ends were 5 bases for V and 2 bases for J; bases not matched to a gene: 5. DNA of the CDR3: TGTGCCAGCAGCGCCCAGGGGGCCCCCTACGAGCAGTACTTC. Its translation: CASSAQGAPYEQYF.

The rearrangement links TRBV5-1 to TRBJ2-6, with 7 bases aligning to TRBD1. This CDR3 region has 19 residues. Unmatched junction bases numbered 13, after V lost 4 bases and J lost 0 bases. Germline loops: CDR1 SGHRS, CDR2 YFSETQ. In DNA, the CDR3 is TGCGCCAGCAGCACACTCCCGGGACAGAGACACTCTGGGGCCAACGTCCTGACTTTC. As protein: CASSTLPGQRHSGANVLTF.

This chain connects TRBV2 to TRBJ1-4, with D hard to call. V dropped 6 bases and J dropped 5 bases, with 10 bases sitting between them. Per germline, CDR1 SNHLY and CDR2 FYNNEI. The CDR3 spans 13 residues. The DNA for the CDR3 is TGTGCCAGCAGATGGGGAAAGAATGAAAAACTGTTTTTT. This sequence encodes CASRWGKNEKLFF.

The CDR3 sequence: CASTYSGELFF. CDR3 nucleotides: TGTGCCAGTACCTATAGCGGGGAGCTGTTTTTT. The chain employs TRBV19 and TRBJ2-2, with D unclear. V was pared by 7 bases and J by 7 bases, with 7 bases between. The CDR3 extends over 11 amino acids. Germline lookup yields CDR1 LNHDA and CDR2 SQIVND (reference sequence).

V usage is TRBV2 and J usage is TRBJ2-7; 13 positions agree with TRBD2. This CDR3 has 15 amino acids. Germline CDR1 is SNHLY and CDR2 is FYNNEI. V dropped 6 bases and J dropped 6; count of bases not matched to a gene: 8. CDR3 protein: CASRQLAGGPSEQYF. CDR3 DNA sequence: TGTGCCAGCAGACAACTAGCGGGGGGGCCATCCGAGCAGTACTTC.